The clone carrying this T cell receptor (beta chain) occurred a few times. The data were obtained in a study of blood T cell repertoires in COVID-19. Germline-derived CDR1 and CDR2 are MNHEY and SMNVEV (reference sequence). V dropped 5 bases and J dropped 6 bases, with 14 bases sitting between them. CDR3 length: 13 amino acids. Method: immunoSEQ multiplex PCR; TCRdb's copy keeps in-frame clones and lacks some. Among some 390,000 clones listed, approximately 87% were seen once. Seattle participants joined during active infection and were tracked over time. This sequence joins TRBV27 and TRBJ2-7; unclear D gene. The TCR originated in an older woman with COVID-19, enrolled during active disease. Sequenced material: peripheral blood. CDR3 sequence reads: CASSQRLVSEQYF. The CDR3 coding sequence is TGTGCCAGCAGTCAGCGCCTGGTCTCCGAGCAGTACTTC.